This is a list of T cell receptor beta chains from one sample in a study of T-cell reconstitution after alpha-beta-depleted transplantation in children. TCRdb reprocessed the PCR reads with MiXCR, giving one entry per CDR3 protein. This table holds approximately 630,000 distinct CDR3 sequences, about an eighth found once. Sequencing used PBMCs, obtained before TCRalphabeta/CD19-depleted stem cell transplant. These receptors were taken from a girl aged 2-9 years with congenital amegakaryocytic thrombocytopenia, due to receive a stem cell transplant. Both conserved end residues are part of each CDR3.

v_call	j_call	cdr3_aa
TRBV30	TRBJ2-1	CAWKSWLAAYNEQFF
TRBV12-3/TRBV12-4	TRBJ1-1	CASSSDRGTEAFF
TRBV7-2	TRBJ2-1	CASSLWASGRRDEQFF
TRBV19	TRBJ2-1	CASSMGLDSYNEQFF
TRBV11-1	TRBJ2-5	CASSLVPSFSLRAQETQCF
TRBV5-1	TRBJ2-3	CASSLRGPESTDTQYF
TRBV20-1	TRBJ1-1	CSAPERDRGGTEAFF
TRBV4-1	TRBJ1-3	CASSQVQGAGNTIYF
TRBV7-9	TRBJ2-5	CASSLALAGGSQETQYF
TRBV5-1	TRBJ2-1	CASSLVSLTSGNNEQFF
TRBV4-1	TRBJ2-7	CASSQDLVAAQGLSYEQYF
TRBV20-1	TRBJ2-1	CSARSGGTYNEQFF
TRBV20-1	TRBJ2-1	CSAPPDGIRQFF
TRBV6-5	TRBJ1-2	CASSYSDRVDYGYTF
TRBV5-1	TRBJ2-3	CASSWGRVGADTQYF
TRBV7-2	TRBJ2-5	CASSLWDSVETQYF
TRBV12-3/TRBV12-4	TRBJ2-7	CASTVGGLAATSQYF
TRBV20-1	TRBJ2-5	CSARDAGVWQETQYF
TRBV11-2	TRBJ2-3	CASSSPHGITDTQYF
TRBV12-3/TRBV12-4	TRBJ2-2	CASSPSSLAGLTGELFF
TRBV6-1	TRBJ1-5	CASRNRVDQPQHF
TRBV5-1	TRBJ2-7	CASSRTGGNYEQYF
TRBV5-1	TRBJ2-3	CASSLGERTDTQYF
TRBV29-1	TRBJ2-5	CSVGKELQETQYF
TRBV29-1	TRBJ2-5	CSVDIRVPSETQYF
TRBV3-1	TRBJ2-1	CASNHRGGGNEQFF
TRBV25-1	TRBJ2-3	CASSEAGLVDTQYF
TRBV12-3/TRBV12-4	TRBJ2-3	CASNKKVGQNTDTQYF
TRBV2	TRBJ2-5	CASSALLTLEETQYF
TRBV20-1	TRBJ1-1	CSARRSLGNTEAFF
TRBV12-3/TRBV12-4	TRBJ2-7	CASSPGSFRVYYEQYF
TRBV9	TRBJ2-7	CASGVETSGSEQYF
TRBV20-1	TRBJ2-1	CSVTAGVFYNEQFF
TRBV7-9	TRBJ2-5	CASSLGRAVFETQYF
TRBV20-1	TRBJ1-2	CSATGTGDHYGYTF
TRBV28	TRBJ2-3	CASSLLTGTFNTDTQYF
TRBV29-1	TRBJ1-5	CSVSWQGRQPQHF
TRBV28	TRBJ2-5	CASSPGLGETQYF
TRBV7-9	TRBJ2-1	CASSLGVDVQFF
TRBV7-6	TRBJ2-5	CASSLVSGGEETQYF
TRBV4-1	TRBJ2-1	CASSFIAAGDEQFF
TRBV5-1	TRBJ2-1	CASRTGVDEQFF
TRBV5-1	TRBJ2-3	CASSPHDAGGPYTQYF
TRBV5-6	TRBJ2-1	CASSLNSVSSNEQFF
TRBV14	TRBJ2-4	CASSPRISGVGSKNIQYF
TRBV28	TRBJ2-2	CASNPTGTNTGELFF
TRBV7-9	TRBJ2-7	CASSPPFVWNSYEQYF
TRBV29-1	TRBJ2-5	CSVERDRQETQYF
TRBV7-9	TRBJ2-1	CASSLVAGVRGEQFF
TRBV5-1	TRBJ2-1	CASSPGLAGNNEQFF
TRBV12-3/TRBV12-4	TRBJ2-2	CASLTSFGELFF
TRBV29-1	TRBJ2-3	CSVEGQQRNTDTQYF
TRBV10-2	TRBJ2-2	CASFGRGEDLLTGELFF
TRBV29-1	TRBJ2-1	CSPRGLAGNYNEQFF
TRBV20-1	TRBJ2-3	CSAGIFPVGTDTQYF
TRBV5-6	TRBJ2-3	CASRRRGRRFFDTQYF
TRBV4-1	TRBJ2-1	CASSQEGGSKYNEQFF